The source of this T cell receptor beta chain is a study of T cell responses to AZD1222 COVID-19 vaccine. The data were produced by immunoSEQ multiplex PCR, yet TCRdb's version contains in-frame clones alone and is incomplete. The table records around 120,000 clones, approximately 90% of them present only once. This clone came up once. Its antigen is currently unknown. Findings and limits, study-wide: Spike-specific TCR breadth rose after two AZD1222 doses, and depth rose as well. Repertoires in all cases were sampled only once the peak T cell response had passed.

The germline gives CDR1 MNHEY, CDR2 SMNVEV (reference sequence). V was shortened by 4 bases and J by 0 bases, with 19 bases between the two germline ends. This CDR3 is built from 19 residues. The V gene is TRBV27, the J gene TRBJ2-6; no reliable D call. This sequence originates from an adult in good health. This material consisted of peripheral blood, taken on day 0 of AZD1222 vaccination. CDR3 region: CASSSPTAVGLSGANVLTF. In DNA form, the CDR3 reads TGTGCCAGCAGTTCCCCAACCGCAGTGGGCCTCTCTGGGGCCAACGTCCTGACTTTC.